The 23 T cell receptor beta chains below were found in one sample sequenced in a study of control samples from healthy donors and cancer patients. Sequencing was performed with immunoSEQ multiplex PCR; in TCRdb, only in-frame clones are kept and a portion is missing. The sample lists approximately 97,000 clones, 85% to 90% occurring once. Sequencing was carried out using blood. The source is a man in his thirties or forties in good health.

The genes are TRBV6-4 and TRBJ2-5; D is perhaps TRBD1 (6 bases). V lost 7 bases and J 0 bases, leaving 12 bases between the germline ends. CDR1 and CDR2 (germline): MRHNA, SNTAGT. This CDR3 has 14 amino acids. The CDR3 region is CASNKAGDQETQYF. CDR3 DNA sequence: TGTGCCAGCAATAAGGCAGGGGACCAAGAGACCCAGTACTTC.

This clone occurred a few times. V usage is TRBV4-3 and J usage is TRBJ2-7; unclear D gene. The germline V gene encodes CDR1 LGHNA and CDR2 YSLEER. This CDR3 spans 15 amino acids. V was pared by 1 base and J by 0 bases, with 10 bases between. CDR3 coding DNA: TGCGCCAGCAGCCAAGGGTTTAGGAGCTCCTACGAGCAGTACTTC. This gives the protein CASSQGFRSSYEQYF.

With regard to this clone: Other nucleotide sequences in the sample specify the same CDR3. The rearrangement links TRBV18 to TRBJ2-5, with no clear D. Germline CDR1 is KGHSH and CDR2 is LQKENI. Deletions cut 1 base from V and 2 bases from J, with 2 bases between. This CDR3 is built from 12 residues. The CDR3 DNA reads as TGTGCCAGCTCACCACAGCAAGAGACCCAGTACTTC. This sequence encodes CASSPQQETQYF.

V is TRBV19 and J is TRBJ1-2; D not certain. The CDR3 runs 14 residues. Germline CDR1 and CDR2: LNHDA and SQIVND (reference sequence). V was shortened by 3 bases and J by 4 bases, with 12 bases between the two germline ends. In DNA form, the CDR3 reads TGTGCCAGTAGTATGGCGGGCACTGGCTATGGCTACACCTTC. The encoded protein is CASSMAGTGYGYTF.

In its sample, this clone was seen once. This same CDR3 is encoded by further DNA sequences in the sample. The CDR3 loop reads CSVGRGGSYNEQFF. DNA of the CDR3: TGCAGCGTCGGGAGGGGGGGTTCGTACAATGAGCAGTTCTTC. The rearrangement links TRBV29-1 to TRBJ2-1; 8 positions agree with TRBD2. The V gene's germline CDR1 is SQVTM and CDR2 ANQGSEA. Trimming took 6 bases from V and 4 from J; bases not matched to a gene: 8. This CDR3 is 14 amino acids long.

This chain uses TRBV7-9 with TRBJ1-6, with D tentatively TRBD1 (5 bases). CDR3 length: 15 amino acids. V was shortened by 4 bases and J by 7 bases, with 14 bases between the two germline ends. The germline gives CDR1 SEHNR, CDR2 FQNEAQ (reference sequence). CDR3 sequence reads: CASSSGGRDNSPLHF. CDR3 nucleotide sequence: TGTGCCAGCAGCTCCGGAGGACGGGACAATTCACCCCTCCACTTT.

The rearrangement links TRBV9 to TRBJ2-1, with D possibly being TRBD1 (6 bases). Trimming removed 0 bases at V and 4 bases at J, with 11 bases between. CDR3 length equals 15 residues. The germline V gene has CDR1 SGDLS and CDR2 YYNGEE. The CDR3 nucleotides are TGTGCCAGCAGCGTAGAAGGTACAGGGTACAATGAGCAGTTCTTC. It codes for CASSVEGTGYNEQFF.

This chain joins TRBV30 and TRBJ2-1; 10 bases are a match to TRBD2. This CDR3 is built from 15 residues. Looked up from germline, CDR1 is GTSNPN and CDR2 is SVGIG (reference sequence). The ends lost 3 bases at V and 12 bases at J; junction bases unmatched: 14. In DNA, the CDR3 is TGTGCCTGGAGACTTAGGACTAGCGGAGGAGGGGTGCAGTTCTTC. This codes for CAWRLRTSGGGVQFF.

The chain combines TRBV27 with TRBJ1-1; TRBD1 matches 7 bases. CDR3 length equals 13 residues. With V trimmed by 5 bases and J by 1 base, 1 base remained unmatched. CDR1 MNHEY and CDR2 SMNVEV come from the germline V gene (reference sequence). This chain's CDR3 is CASSRQGNTEAFF. DNA for the CDR3: TGTGCCAGCAGTCGACAGGGGAACACTGAAGCTTTCTTT.

This rearrangement joins TRBV18 to TRBJ1-2; possible D gene TRBD1, 5 bases. There are 13 residues in the CDR3. Trimming stripped 0 bases from V and 4 bases from J, with 6 bases between. Germline values: CDR1 KGHSH, CDR2 LQKENI. The CDR3 sequence: CASSPPQGYGYTF. The DNA for the CDR3 is TGTGCCAGCTCACCACCCCAGGGCTATGGCTACACCTTC.

V and J are TRBV18 and TRBJ2-7; 9 bases are a match to TRBD1. CDR1 KGHSH and CDR2 LQKENI come from the germline V gene. Trimming removed 4 bases from V and 6 bases from J; junction bases left unmatched: 16. This CDR3 is 17 amino acids long. The CDR3 region has the DNA TGTGCCAGCTCACGTCAAACCACAGGGACAGGGTACGCCGAGCAGTACTTC. Amino acids: CASSRQTTGTGYAEQYF. The variable domain in full, completed from reference TRBV18 and TRBJ2-7, reads NAGVMQNPRHLVRRRGQEARLRCSPMKGHSHVYWYRQLPEEGLKFMVYLQKENIIDESGMPKERFSAEFPKEGPSILRIQQVVRGDSAAYFCASSRQTTGTGYAEQYFGPGTRLTVT.

The chain recombines TRBV11-2 with TRBJ2-7; D might be TRBD1 (5 bases). The CDR3 has 13 residues. Trimming shortened V by 5 bases and J by 2 bases, and 10 bases separated the two germline ends. Germline V gives CDR1 SGHAT, CDR2 FQNNGV. The CDR3 protein is CASSRGQTYEQYF. The CDR3 DNA sequence: TGTGCCAGCAGCCGAGGACAAACCTACGAGCAGTACTTC.

The chain carries TRBV2 and TRBJ2-7, with D maybe TRBD1 (6 bases). Trimming left V 10 bases short and J 3 bases short, with 16 bases between. CDR1 and CDR2 from the germline V gene are SNHLY and FYNNEI. The CDR3 totals 13 residues. CDR3 DNA: TGTGCCAACAGAAGGACAGACAACTACGAGCAGTACTTC. Encoded protein: CANRRTDNYEQYF. The complete variable domain, with remaining parts taken from reference TRBV2 and TRBJ2-7, reads EPEVTQTPSHQVTQMGQEVILRCVPISNHLYFYWYRQILGQKVEFLVSFYNNEISEKSEIFDDQFSVERPDGSNFTLKIRSTKLEDSAMYFCANRRTDNYEQYFGPGTRLTVT.

The chain joins TRBV30 to TRBJ1-3, with 9 bases aligning to TRBD1. Germline-derived CDR1 and CDR2 are GTSNPN and SVGIG (reference sequence). V shed 7 bases, J shed 3 bases, and the junction held 7 bases outside the gene matches. CDR3 size: 14 residues. The CDR3 bases are TGTGCCTTGACCACAGGGGGCTTTGGAAACACCATATATTTT. Translated: CALTTGGFGNTIYF.

The chain has TRBV6-2 or TRBV6-3 and TRBJ1-3; no reliable D call. Germline V gene sequence: CDR1 MNHEY, CDR2 SVGEGT. This CDR3 has 14 residues. The V and J ends lost 5 bases and 2 bases respectively, with 10 bases between them. This CDR3 reads CASSLGGAGNTIYF. CDR3 coding DNA: TGTGCCAGCAGTCTCGGTGGAGCTGGAAACACCATATATTTT.

The sample holds a few counts of this clone. CDR3 in amino acids: CTSSHSEGLSTDTQYF. For the CDR3, the DNA is TGCACCAGCAGCCATTCGGAGGGCCTGAGCACAGATACGCAGTATTTT. J is TRBJ2-3 and V is TRBV1; TRBD2, as called in the table, went unchecked against the DNA. TRBV1 is annotated as a pseudogene. CDR3 size: 16 residues.

The genes are TRBV7-2 and TRBJ1-6; possibly TRBD1 for D (5 bases). V lost 4 bases to trimming and J lost 8 bases, with 12 bases between them. The CDR3 extends over 14 amino acids. CDR1 is SGHTA and CDR2 is FQGNSA in the germline V gene. CDR3 region: CASSSISGDSPLHF. In DNA, the CDR3 is TGTGCCAGCAGCTCGATCTCGGGGGATTCACCCCTCCACTTT. Full variable domain (remainder filled in from reference TRBV7-2 and TRBJ1-6): GAGVSQSPSNKVTEKGKDVELRCDPISGHTALYWYRQSLGQGLEFLIYFQGNSAPDKSGLPSDRFSAERTGGSVSTLTIQRTQQEDSAVYLCASSSISGDSPLHFGNGTRLTVT.

The chain uses TRBV15 and TRBJ2-1; perhaps TRBD1 as D (5 bases). V gave up 1 base and J gave up 0 bases, with 10 bases separating them. Germline assignment: CDR1 LNHNV and CDR2 YYDKDF (reference sequence). This CDR3 is 16 amino acids long. DNA for the CDR3: TGTGCCACCAGCAGAGGGGGCAGGGCCTCCTACAATGAGCAGTTCTTC. As protein: CATSRGGRASYNEQFF.

This clone was detected only once. This chain connects TRBV2 to TRBJ1-5; D ambiguous. Germline V gene lookup returns CDR1 SNHLY and CDR2 FYNNEI. CDR3 length: 13 residues. The germline V and J ends were trimmed by 6 bases and 7 bases, with 13 bases remaining between them. CDR3 DNA sequence: TGTGCCAGCAGGGTTGGCCCGAGCCAGCCCCAGCATTTT. It specifies CASRVGPSQPQHF.

This clone was picked up a small number of times. The gene calls are TRBV11-3 and TRBJ1-2; 7 bases align to TRBD1. Unmatched junction bases numbered 6, after V lost 4 bases and J lost 4 bases. Germline values: CDR1 SGHNT, CDR2 YENEEA. The CDR3 is 14 residues long. Written as DNA, the CDR3 is TGTGCCAGCAGCTCAAGGGGACAGCCCTATGGCTACACCTTC. It yields the protein CASSSRGQPYGYTF.

The genes are TRBV5-4 and TRBJ2-2, with 11 nucleotides matching TRBD2. The trim removed 5 bases at V and 0 bases at J, leaving 9 bases unmatched. From germline, CDR1 is SGHNT and CDR2 YYREEE (reference sequence). The CDR3 contains 18 residues. The CDR3 DNA follows: TGTGCCAGCAGTTTTCCGGGACTAGCGGACGCGAACACCGGGGAGCTGTTTTTT. It codes for CASSFPGLADANTGELFF.

The rearrangement uses TRBV2 and TRBJ2-2, with no clear D. This CDR3 contains 15 residues. V was clipped by 0 bases and J by 4 bases, with 9 bases between them. Germline loops: CDR1 SNHLY, CDR2 FYNNEI. For the CDR3, the DNA is TGTGCCAGCAGTGAAGCCCGAGGTGGCACCGGGGAGCTGTTTTTT. Translation gives CASSEARGGTGELFF. Full variable domain (rest looked up from reference TRBV2 and TRBJ2-2): EPEVTQTPSHQVTQMGQEVILRCVPISNHLYFYWYRQILGQKVEFLVSFYNNEISEKSEIFDDQFSVERPDGSNFTLKIRSTKLEDSAMYFCASSEARGGTGELFFGEGSRLTVL.

The V call is TRBV7-8, the J call TRBJ1-6; weak D call: TRBD1 (5 bases). CDR3 size: 15 residues. CDR1 SGHVS and CDR2 FQNEAQ come from the germline V gene. Trimming removed 0 bases at V and 6 bases at J, with 9 bases between. The CDR3 region is CASSLAGEFNSPLHF. The CDR3 DNA sequence: TGTGCCAGCAGCTTAGCGGGGGAGTTTAATTCACCCCTCCACTTT.